The 7 T cell receptor beta chains reported below all come from one sample, sequenced in a study of shared clonotypes between healthy human individuals. The protocol was immunoSEQ multiplex PCR, while the TCRdb copy is restricted to in-frame clones and leaves out a portion. This table has roughly 2.5 million clones, roughly 92% appearing once. The specimen sequenced was naive CD4+ T cells sorted from blood. The subset denotes: CD45RA+ positively selected. These receptors were collected from a young man in good health.

The chain links TRBV30 to TRBJ2-2, with D hard to call. This CDR3 has 12 residues. Trimming cost V 0 bases and J 5 bases, with 4 bases left between them. CDR1 is GTSNPN and CDR2 is SVGIG in the germline V gene (reference sequence). CDR3: CAWSVMTGELFF. In DNA form, the CDR3 reads TGTGCCTGGAGTGTAATGACCGGGGAGCTGTTTTTT.

The chain links TRBV5-1 to TRBJ2-5; 9 nucleotides agree with TRBD2. This CDR3 comprises 15 residues. Germline CDR1 SGHRS, CDR2 YFSETQ. V shed 2 bases and J 1 base; nucleotides not matched to a gene: 3. The CDR3 nucleotides read TGCGCCAGCAGCTTCGCAGCGGGAGGCCAAGAGACCCAGTACTTC. Residues: CASSFAAGGQETQYF.

On this clone itself: Different DNA sequences within this sample yield the same CDR3. The J gene is TRBJ2-7, the V gene TRBV11-2, with D possibly matching TRBD2 (5 bases). Trimming pared 1 base from V and 3 bases from J, leaving 10 bases between. This CDR3 contains 14 residues. CDR1 SGHAT and CDR2 FQNNGV come from the germline V gene. The CDR3 sequence: CASSLGPGSYEQYF. In DNA, the CDR3 is TGTGCCAGCAGCTTAGGACCGGGAAGCTACGAGCAGTACTTC.

This clone appeared once. CDR3 protein: CASSPSGTGIYEQYF. CDR3 nucleotide sequence: TGTGCCAGCTCACCCTCCGGGACAGGGATCTACGAGCAGTACTTC. This rearrangement joins TRBV18 to TRBJ2-7, with 9 nucleotides matching TRBD1. This CDR3 has 15 amino acids. Germline V lookup: CDR1 KGHSH, CDR2 LQKENI. Losses at the gene ends were 3 bases for V and 3 bases for J; bases not matched to a gene: 6.

J is TRBJ2-2 and V is TRBV7-2; 7 bases match TRBD1. CDR1 is SGHTA and CDR2 is FQGNSA in the germline V gene. V shed 2 bases, J shed 6 bases, and the junction held 6 bases outside the gene matches. The CDR3 extends over 15 amino acids. The chain's CDR3 is CASSLTGVLPGELFF. The CDR3 bases are TGTGCCAGCAGCTTAACAGGGGTACTTCCCGGGGAGCTGTTTTTT.

The chain joins TRBV5-1 to TRBJ1-1; 7 bases map to TRBD1. Germline V gives CDR1 SGHRS, CDR2 YFSETQ. The V gene end was trimmed by 6 bases and the J gene end by 7 bases; junction bases not matched to a gene: 9. The length of the CDR3 is 13 residues. The CDR3: CASNLDRVGEAFF. The CDR3 bases are TGCGCCAGCAACCTCGACAGGGTTGGTGAAGCTTTCTTT.

The V gene is TRBV18, the J gene TRBJ1-4; D gene uncertain. Trimming stripped 6 bases from V and 8 bases from J, with 10 bases between. This CDR3 region has 12 residues. Germline lookup yields CDR1 KGHSH and CDR2 LQKENI. The CDR3 loop reads CASSLGKEKLFF. The CDR3 coding sequence is TGTGCCAGCTCGCTCGGGAAGGAAAAACTGTTTTTT. Supplemented by reference TRBV18 and TRBJ1-4, the full variable domain reads NAGVMQNPRHLVRRRGQEARLRCSPMKGHSHVYWYRQLPEEGLKFMVYLQKENIIDESGMPKERFSAEFPKEGPSILRIQQVVRGDSAAYFCASSLGKEKLFFGSGTQLSVL.